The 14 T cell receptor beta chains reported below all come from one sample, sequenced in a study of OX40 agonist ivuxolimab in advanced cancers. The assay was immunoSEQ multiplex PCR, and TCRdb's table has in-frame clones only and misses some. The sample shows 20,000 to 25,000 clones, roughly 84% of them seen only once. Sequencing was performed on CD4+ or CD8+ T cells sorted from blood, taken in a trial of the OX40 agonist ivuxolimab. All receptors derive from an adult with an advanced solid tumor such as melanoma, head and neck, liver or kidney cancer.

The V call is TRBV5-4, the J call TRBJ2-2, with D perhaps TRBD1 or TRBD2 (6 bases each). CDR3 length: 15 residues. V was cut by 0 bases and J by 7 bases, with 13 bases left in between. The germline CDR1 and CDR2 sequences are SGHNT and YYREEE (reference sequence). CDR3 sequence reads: CASSLEAGEDGELFF. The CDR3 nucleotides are TGTGCCAGCAGCTTGGAGGCAGGGGAGGACGGGGAGCTGTTTTTT.

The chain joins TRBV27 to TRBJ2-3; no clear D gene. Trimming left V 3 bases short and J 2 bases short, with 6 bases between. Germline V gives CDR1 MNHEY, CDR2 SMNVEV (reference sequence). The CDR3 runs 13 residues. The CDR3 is CASSFPSTDTQYF. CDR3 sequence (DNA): TGTGCCAGCAGTTTCCCGTCCACAGATACGCAGTATTTT.

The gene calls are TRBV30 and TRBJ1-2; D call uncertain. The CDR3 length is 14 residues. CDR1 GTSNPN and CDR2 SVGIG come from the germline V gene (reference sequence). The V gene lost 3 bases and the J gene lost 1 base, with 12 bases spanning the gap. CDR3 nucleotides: TGTGCCTGGAGAGAACAGCAAGTTAACTATGGCTACACCTTC. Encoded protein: CAWREQQVNYGYTF.

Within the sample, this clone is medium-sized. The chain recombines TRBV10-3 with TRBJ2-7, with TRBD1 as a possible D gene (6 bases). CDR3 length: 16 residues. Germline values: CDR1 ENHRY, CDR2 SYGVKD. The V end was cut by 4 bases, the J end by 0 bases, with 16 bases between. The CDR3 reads CAISGVGRGYSYEQYF. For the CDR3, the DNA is TGTGCCATCAGTGGGGTTGGCAGGGGCTACTCCTACGAGCAGTACTTC.

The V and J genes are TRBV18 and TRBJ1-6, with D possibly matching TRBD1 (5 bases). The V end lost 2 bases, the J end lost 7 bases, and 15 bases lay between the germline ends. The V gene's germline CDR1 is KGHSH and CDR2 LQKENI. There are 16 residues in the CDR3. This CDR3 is CASSPTRVMRNSPLHF. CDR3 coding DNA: TGTGCCAGCTCACCAACCAGGGTGATGAGAAATTCACCCCTCCACTTT. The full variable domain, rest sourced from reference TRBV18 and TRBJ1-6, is NAGVMQNPRHLVRRRGQEARLRCSPMKGHSHVYWYRQLPEEGLKFMVYLQKENIIDESGMPKERFSAEFPKEGPSILRIQQVVRGDSAAYFCASSPTRVMRNSPLHFGNGTRLTVT.

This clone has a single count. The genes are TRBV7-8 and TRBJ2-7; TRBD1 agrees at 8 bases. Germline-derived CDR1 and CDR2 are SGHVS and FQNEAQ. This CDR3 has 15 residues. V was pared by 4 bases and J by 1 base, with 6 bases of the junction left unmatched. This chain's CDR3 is CASSSHQGASYEQYF. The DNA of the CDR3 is TGTGCCAGCAGCTCCCACCAGGGGGCTTCCTACGAGCAGTACTTC.

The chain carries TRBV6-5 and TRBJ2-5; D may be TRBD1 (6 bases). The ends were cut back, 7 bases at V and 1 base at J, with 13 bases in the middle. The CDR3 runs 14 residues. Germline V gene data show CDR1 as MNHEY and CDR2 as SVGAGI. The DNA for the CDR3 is TGTGCCAGCATGGCCCGGGACACCCAAGAGACCCAGTACTTC. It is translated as CASMARDTQETQYF.

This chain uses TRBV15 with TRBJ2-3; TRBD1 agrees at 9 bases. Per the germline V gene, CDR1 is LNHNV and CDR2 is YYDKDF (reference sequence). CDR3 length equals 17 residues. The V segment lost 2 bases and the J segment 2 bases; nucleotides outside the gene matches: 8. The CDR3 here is CATSRHRTGDPTDTQYF. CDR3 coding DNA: TGTGCCACCAGCAGACACCGGACAGGGGACCCCACAGATACGCAGTATTTT.

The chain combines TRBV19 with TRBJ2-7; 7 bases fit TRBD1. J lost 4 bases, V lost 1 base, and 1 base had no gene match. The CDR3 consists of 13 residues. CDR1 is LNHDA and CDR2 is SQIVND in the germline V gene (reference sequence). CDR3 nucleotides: TGTGCCAGTAGTATAGGGACAGGTTACGAGCAGTACTTC. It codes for CASSIGTGYEQYF.

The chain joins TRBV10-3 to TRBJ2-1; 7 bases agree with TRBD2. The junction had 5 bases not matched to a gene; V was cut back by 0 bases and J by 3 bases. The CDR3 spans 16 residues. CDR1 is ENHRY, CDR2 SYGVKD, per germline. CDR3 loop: CAISESMGGVYNEQFF. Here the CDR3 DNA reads TGTGCCATCAGTGAGTCGATGGGGGGGGTCTACAATGAGCAGTTCTTC.

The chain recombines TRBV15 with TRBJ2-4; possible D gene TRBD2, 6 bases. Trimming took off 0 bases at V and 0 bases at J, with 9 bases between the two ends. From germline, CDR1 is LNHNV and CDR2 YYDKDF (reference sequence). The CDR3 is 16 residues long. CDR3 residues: CATSRDRGLAKNIQYF. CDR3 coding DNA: TGTGCCACCAGCAGAGATCGGGGGTTAGCCAAAAACATTCAGTACTTC. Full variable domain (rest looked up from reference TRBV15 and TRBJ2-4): DAMVIQNPRYQVTQFGKPVTLSCSQTLNHNVMYWYQQKSSQAPKLLFHYYDKDFNNEADTPDNFQSRRPNTSFCFLDIRSPGLGDTAMYLCATSRDRGLAKNIQYFGAGTRLSVL.

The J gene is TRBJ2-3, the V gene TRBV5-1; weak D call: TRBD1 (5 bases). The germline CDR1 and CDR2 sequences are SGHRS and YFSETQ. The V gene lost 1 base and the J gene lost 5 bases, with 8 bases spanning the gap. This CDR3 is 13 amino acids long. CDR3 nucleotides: TGCGCCAGCAGCTTGATAGGGGAAGATACGCAGTATTTT. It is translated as CASSLIGEDTQYF.

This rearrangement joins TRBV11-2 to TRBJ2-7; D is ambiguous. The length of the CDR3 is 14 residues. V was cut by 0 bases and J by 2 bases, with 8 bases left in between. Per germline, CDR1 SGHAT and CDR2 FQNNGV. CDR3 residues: CASSLEPGTYEQYF. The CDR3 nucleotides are TGTGCCAGCAGCTTAGAGCCAGGTACCTACGAGCAGTACTTC.

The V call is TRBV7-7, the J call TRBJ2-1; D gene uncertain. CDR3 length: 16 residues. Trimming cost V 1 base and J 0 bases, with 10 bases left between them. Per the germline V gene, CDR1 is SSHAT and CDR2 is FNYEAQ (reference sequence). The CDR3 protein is CASSLGTGSSYNEQFF. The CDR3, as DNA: TGTGCCAGCAGCTTAGGGACGGGTAGCTCCTACAATGAGCAGTTCTTC.